Described below is a single T cell receptor (beta chain) sequence and its context. The V gene's germline CDR1 is MNHEY and CDR2 SVGAGI. The CDR3 runs to 15 residues. V lost 7 bases to trimming and J lost 6 bases; unmatched junction nucleotides: 7. This entry is derived from a study of blood T cell repertoires in COVID-19. Study-wide context: Sites across the United States, Italy and Spain contributed samples from acute and convalescent COVID-19. In each case, the material was cDNA or gDNA derived from T cells, B-cell-depleted T cells, or PBMCs.

Seattle patients were enrolled during active infection and followed longitudinally. Data came from immunoSEQ multiplex PCR; TCRdb stores just in-frame clones and leaves some out. Counted here are under 75,000 clones, about two thirds occurring once; the ten biggest clones make up about 5%. The sample comprised peripheral blood. This TCR came from an older woman with COVID-19, enrolled during active disease. The rearrangement joins TRBV6-5 to TRBJ1-5; 12 bases align to TRBD1. The CDR3 bases are TGTGCCAGCAAGAAGGGACAGGGGGCAGGTCAGCCCCAGCATTTT. Amino acid sequence: CASKKGQGAGQPQHF.